This T cell receptor beta chain came from a study of OX40 agonist ivuxolimab in advanced cancers. Looking at the study overall: Ivuxolimab, which targeted the costimulatory receptor OX40 (CD134), was an agonistic, fully human IgG2 monoclonal antibody. A male proportion of nearly 85% and a mean age of 60 years, ranging from about 20 to 85, were recorded for the dose-escalation cohort. The paper covers the monotherapy dose-escalation part of the phase I ivuxolimab trial, which included N = 52 patients. Three dose-escalation patients achieved partial responses, one with hepatocellular carcinoma and two with cutaneous melanoma. The purpose of peripheral TCRbeta sequencing was to test whether ivuxolimab changed TCR sequence diversity and led to clonal T-cell expansion. Among the approximately 50 dose-escalation patients, some 20 had hepatocellular carcinoma, 15 or so melanoma, 9 renal cell carcinoma and 9 head and neck cancer. Intravenous ivuxolimab was administered to patients every 2 weeks at six dose levels: 0.01, 0.1, 0.3, 1.5, 3 and 10 mg/kg. Patients were allowed to have had prior anti-PD-1, anti-PD-L1 or anti-CTLA-4 therapy, and 30% to 40% of the dose-escalation patients had previously received checkpoint inhibitors.

The CDR3 covers 15 residues, taking in both the cysteine and the phenylalanine. CDR3 DNA is the only sequence kept; it has 45 bases, read in frame from the first base. From the germline V gene, CDR1 is LGHNA and CDR2 is YSLEER. V and J lose 1 base and 5 bases, and a span of 11 bases separates them. Regarding this clone: Its antigen is still unknown. One base away there is no much larger clone; base qualities are not given.

Findings and caveats that apply to the study as a whole: At doses of 0.1 to 3.0 mg/kg, clonal expansion of both CD4+ and CD8+ blood T cells was observed from baseline to week 6. In partial responders in the 0.1-3.0 mg/kg groups, normalized peripheral clonal expansion was found to be among the lowest, especially among CD8+ T cells. Which antigens the clonally expanded peripheral T cells were specific for was not determined. Low levels of normalized T-cell clonal expansion were also shown by some nonresponding patients. On average, CD8+ T cells showed more expanded clones than CD4+ T cells after ivuxolimab.

Genomic DNA was extracted from sorted cells for sequencing of the TCRbeta CDR3 region. The immunoSEQ Assay was used to sequence the TCRbeta CDR3 regions. TCRdb provides this immuneACCESS table in a form limited to in-frame rearrangements. Some clones are lacking; in checked studies, under half of them reflect an unresolved V gene, and why the rest are absent is not known. Counted in this sample were roughly 56,000 clones; 89% of them appeared once. 15% to 20% of the sample comes from the top ten. The trial excluded patients who had a history of autoimmune disease or who were on systemic immunosuppression. In every dose cohort, peripheral blood was drawn for TCR sequencing at baseline, cycle 4 day 1, and cycle 7 day 1. Samples came from an open-label, multicenter, first-in-human phase I dose-escalation trial of ivuxolimab. Adults with locally advanced or metastatic melanoma, renal cell carcinoma, hepatocellular carcinoma or head and neck squamous cell carcinoma were enrolled in the trial. Before TCR sequencing, CD4+ T cells and CD8+ T cells from peripheral blood were sorted into separate populations.

The material was CD4+ or CD8+ T cells sorted from blood, obtained in a trial of the OX40 agonist ivuxolimab. This TCR came from an adult with an advanced solid tumor such as melanoma, head and neck, liver or kidney cancer. Rearrangement joined TRBV4-3 to TRBJ2-2; TRBD2 might be the D gene, on 6 matching bases. At the DNA level, the sequence is TGCGCCAGCAGCCAAGGGGGAGGTTTGACCGGGGAGCTGTTTTTT. The encoded protein is CASSQGGGLTGELFF.